This passage covers 3 T cell receptor beta chains from one sample sequenced in a study of regulatory T cells in long-lasting Graves disease. According to the study, TCR beta libraries were built with iRepertoire HTBI primers and CDR3-region Arm-PCR. TCRdb processed the multiplex PCR reads anew with MiXCR; each CDR3 protein has one entry. The table includes some 440,000 distinct CDR3 sequences, around 20% detected once. Time point noted: persistent/refractory GD, antithyroid drugs over 5 years with positive TRAb. Generation of the TCR library employed RNA extracted from PBMCs. The starting material was peripheral blood mononuclear cells (PBMCs), obtained when the disease was refractory, from a patient treated with antithyroid drugs. These TCRs come from a female donor with Graves disease.

Many counts were recorded for this clonotype. The genes are TRBV28 and TRBJ2-2; no reliable D call. CDR1 is MDHEN, CDR2 SYDVKM, per germline. V lost 5 bases and J 4 bases, leaving 11 bases between the germline ends. The CDR3 spans 14 residues. The DNA of the CDR3 is TGTGCCAGCAGTGCTCTAGGTGGCACCGGGGAGCTGTTTTTT. Translation gives CASSALGGTGELFF.

V usage is TRBV6-5 and J usage is TRBJ1-5, with D tentatively TRBD1 (6 bases). The CDR3 extends over 17 amino acids. In germline, CDR1 is MNHEY, CDR2 SVGAGI. The V end was cut by 0 bases, the J end by 1 base, with 13 bases between. DNA for the CDR3: TGTGCCAGCAGTTACTCTGCAGGGGCTGGGAGCAATCAGCCCCAGCATTTT. This translates into CASSYSAGAGSNQPQHF.

A few counts support this clonotype. The J gene is TRBJ1-1, the V gene TRBV10-2, with D unclear. Trimming left V 6 bases short and J 2 bases short, with 7 bases between. This CDR3 comprises 12 residues. Germline assignment: CDR1 WSHSY and CDR2 SAAADI. The CDR3 nucleotides are TGCGCCAGCAGCTTTGAAAACACTGAAGCTTTCTTT. Translating it yields CASSFENTEAFF.